This T cell receptor (beta chain) was captured by sequencing in a study of shared clonotypes between healthy human individuals. Study-wide findings and caveats: Larger estimated richness was generally recorded for naive subsets relative to memory subsets. Several donors shared approximately 5% of their naive CD4 clonotypes.

Germline V gene sequence: CDR1 SEHNR, CDR2 FQNEAQ (reference sequence). V trimming: 5 bases; J trimming: 6 bases; junction bases outside the gene matches: 10. This CDR3 comprises 15 residues. The naive CD8 subset, CD45RO-negative cells positively selected for CCR7, excluded terminally differentiated effector memory CD45RA+ cells. Points on this clone: Its antigen remains unknown.

Assay runs were performed at deep level. Original data processing: Filtering differed, since immunoSEQ gave only junction sequences and no quality scores. Sequenced by immunoSEQ multiplex PCR; TCRdb stores in-frame clones only, minus some. V, J and clone size are taken as reported in that table, and D and trimming were inferred from the DNA itself. The top ten clones hold about a quarter of a sample with almost 700,000 clones, 92% of them seen once. This TCR was recovered from a man under 40 in good health. Specimen: naive CD8+ T cells sorted from blood. The gene calls are TRBV7-9 and TRBJ2-7, with 10 bases aligning to TRBD2. CDR3 DNA sequence: TGTGCCAGCAGCACTTTAGCGGGAGGTTTGATCGAGCAGTACTTC. The encoded protein is CASSTLAGGLIEQYF.